The following is a T cell receptor (beta chain) sequence with its context. This specimen belongs to a study of cytomegalovirus exposure and HLA in healthy donors. Primers: 60 Vbeta forward and 13 Jbeta reverse. Profiling relied on immunoSEQ multiplex PCR, and the TCRdb table lists in-frame clones only, not all of them. The sample yields around 180,000 clones, around 68% seen once. This CDR3 is 16 amino acids long. Germline CDR1 is MGHRA and CDR2 is YSYEKL. Trimming left V 1 base short and J 3 bases short, with 13 bases between. The chain carries TRBV4-1 and TRBJ1-3; TRBD1 might be the D (5 bases). Material for sequencing was PBMCs. The clonotype originates from a girl aged 10 to 17 in good health and CMV-seronegative. CDR3 protein: CASSQAEGLGGNTIYF. The CDR3 DNA is TGCGCCAGCAGCCAAGCGGAGGGGTTAGGTGGAAACACCATATATTTT.